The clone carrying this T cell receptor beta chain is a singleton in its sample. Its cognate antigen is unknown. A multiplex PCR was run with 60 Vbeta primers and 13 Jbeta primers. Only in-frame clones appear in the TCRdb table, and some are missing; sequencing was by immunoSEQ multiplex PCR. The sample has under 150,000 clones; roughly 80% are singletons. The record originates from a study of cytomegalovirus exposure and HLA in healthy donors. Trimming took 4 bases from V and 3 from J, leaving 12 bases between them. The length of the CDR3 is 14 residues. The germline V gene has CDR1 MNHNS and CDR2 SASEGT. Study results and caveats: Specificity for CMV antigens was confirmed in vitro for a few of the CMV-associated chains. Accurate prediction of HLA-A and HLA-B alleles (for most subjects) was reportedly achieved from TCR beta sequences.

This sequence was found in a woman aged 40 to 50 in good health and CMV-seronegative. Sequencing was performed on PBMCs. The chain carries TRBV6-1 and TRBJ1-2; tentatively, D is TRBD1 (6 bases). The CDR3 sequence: CASSARGADYGYTF. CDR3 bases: TGTGCCAGCAGTGCCAGGGGCGCGGACTATGGCTACACCTTC.